These 18 T cell receptor beta chains originate from one sample sequenced in a study of blood T cell repertoires in COVID-19 (dated by TCRdb to the early 2020s). The library came from the immunoSEQ multiplex PCR assay. Drawn from immuneACCESS, this table holds only the in-frame rearrangements with V and J called that TCRdb kept. Clones are partly lost; checked studies trace under half to an unresolved V gene and leave the rest unexplained. This sample comprises a few hundred thousand clones, roughly 85% of them detected only once. The top ten constitute around 2.5% of the sample. The specimen sequenced was PBMCs or T cells enriched from blood (not recorded which). These receptors originate from a woman in her forties or fifties who had recovered from COVID-19.

This chain connects TRBV7-2 to TRBJ2-1; no firm D call. CDR3 length equals 14 residues. V lost 5 bases and J lost 1, with 9 bases in between. Germline V gives CDR1 SGHTA, CDR2 FQGNSA. The CDR3, as DNA: TGTGCCAGCAGCCCTCGTTTGTCCTACAATGAGCAGTTCTTC. Translating gives CASSPRLSYNEQFF.

This clone has more than one count but fewer than ten. This rearrangement joins TRBV30 to TRBJ1-1, with 9 bases fitting TRBD1. V lost 2 bases to trimming and J lost 3 bases; unmatched junction nucleotides: 4. The V gene's germline CDR1 is GTSNPN and CDR2 SVGIG (reference sequence). This CDR3 comprises 14 residues. The CDR3 region is CAWSPGQGDTEAFF. DNA of the CDR3: TGTGCCTGGAGTCCGGGACAGGGTGACACTGAAGCTTTCTTT.

This clone was seen only once. V usage is TRBV5-1 and J usage is TRBJ2-7; D perhaps matches TRBD1 (6 bases). Germline CDR1 SGHRS, CDR2 YFSETQ. The CDR3 consists of 13 residues. The V gene lost 4 bases and the J gene lost 2 bases, with 10 bases spanning the gap. CDR3 in amino acids: CASSRGQAYEQYF. The CDR3 DNA reads TGCGCCAGCAGCAGGGGACAAGCCTACGAGCAGTACTTC.

The CDR3 is CASSPGDRPYNEQFF. The CDR3 coding sequence is TGTGCCAGCTCACCCGGGGACAGGCCCTACAATGAGCAGTTCTTC. V gene TRBV18 combines with J gene TRBJ2-1, with 8 bases fitting TRBD1. V shed 3 bases and J 2 bases; nucleotides not matched to a gene: 3. There are 15 residues in the CDR3. Per germline, CDR1 KGHSH and CDR2 LQKENI.

The J gene is TRBJ2-7, the V gene TRBV5-1; D may be TRBD2 (6 bases). The CDR3 contains 13 residues. V was trimmed by 6 bases and J by 6 bases, leaving 16 bases between them. CDR1 is SGHRS and CDR2 is YFSETQ in the germline V gene. CDR3 sequence reads: CASTWGDGSEQYF. The CDR3 coding sequence is TGCGCCAGCACCTGGGGGGATGGGTCCGAGCAGTACTTC. Filled out from reference TRBV5-1 and TRBJ2-7, the complete variable domain reads KAGVTQTPRYLIKTRGQQVTLSCSPISGHRSVSWYQQTPGQGLQFLFEYFSETQRNKGNFPGRFSGRQFSNSRSEMNVSTLELGDSALYLCASTWGDGSEQYFGPGTRLTVT.

This chain links TRBV10-3 with TRBJ1-5; perhaps TRBD1 as D (6 bases). The CDR3 spans 15 residues. CDR1 is ENHRY, CDR2 SYGVKD, per germline. Trimming stripped 2 bases from V and 1 base from J, with 9 bases between. CDR3 bases: TGTGCCATCAGTGAGGCAGGGGTGAGCAATCAGCCCCAGCATTTT. This encodes CAISEAGVSNQPQHF.

The rearrangement links TRBV5-4 to TRBJ2-3; 11 bases align to TRBD1. Germline loops: CDR1 SGHNT, CDR2 YYREEE (reference sequence). The CDR3 is 16 amino acids. V trimming: 4 bases; J trimming: 7 bases; junction bases outside the gene matches: 11. The CDR3 bases are TGTGCCAGCAGCGATTCCCGGGACAGGGGGACAAATACGCAGTATTTT. Translation gives CASSDSRDRGTNTQYF. The full variable domain, its missing parts supplied by reference TRBV5-4 and TRBJ2-3, is ETGVTQSPTHLIKTRGQQVTLRCSSQSGHNTVSWYQQALGQGPQFIFQYYREEENGRGNFPPRFSGLQFPNYSSELNVNALELDDSALYLCASSDSRDRGTNTQYFGPGTRLTVL.

The chain combines TRBV5-6 with TRBJ1-1; TRBD1 matches at 7 bases. V lost 5 bases and J lost 1; bases outside the gene matches: 11. The CDR3 sequence is 16 residues long. Germline V CDR1 and CDR2: SGHDT, YYEEEE. The CDR3 sequence is CASRVLTGTENTEAFF. As DNA, the CDR3 is TGTGCCAGCAGAGTCCTGACCGGGACAGAGAACACTGAAGCTTTCTTT. Full variable domain (outside the CDR3, taken from reference TRBV5-6 and TRBJ1-1): DAGVTQSPTHLIKTRGQQVTLRCSPKSGHDTVSWYQQALGQGPQFIFQYYEEEERQRGNFPDRFSGHQFPNYSSELNVNALLLGDSALYLCASRVLTGTENTEAFFGQGTRLTVV.

The chain uses TRBV24-1 and TRBJ2-3, with 9 positions matching TRBD1. Germline lookup yields CDR1 KGHDR and CDR2 SFDVKD. CDR3 length: 15 residues. V was pared by 5 bases and J by 5 bases, with 7 bases of the junction left unmatched. The CDR3 spells CATSGGTGIGDTQYF. CDR3 bases: TGTGCCACCAGTGGGGGGACAGGGATTGGAGATACGCAGTATTTT.

This rearrangement joins TRBV7-8 to TRBJ1-6, with 7 positions matching TRBD1. CDR3 length: 15 amino acids. The germline V gene has CDR1 SGHVS and CDR2 FQNEAQ. With V trimmed by 3 bases and J by 9 bases, 8 bases remained unmatched. The CDR3 region has the DNA TGTGCCAGCAGCTTCACCTCAGGGGGGAGTTCACCCCTCCACTTT. Its protein is CASSFTSGGSSPLHF.

This chain uses TRBV11-2 with TRBJ2-1, with 8 bases matching TRBD2. Germline-derived CDR1 and CDR2 are SGHAT and FQNNGV. V lost 0 bases, J lost 8 bases, and 12 bases stayed unmatched. The CDR3 covers 17 residues. CDR3 nucleotide sequence: TGTGCCAGCAGCTTAGACGGTAGCGGGACGCCTAGGGATGAGCAGTTCTTC. Translating gives CASSLDGSGTPRDEQFF.

The chain is built from TRBV7-6 and TRBJ2-3; D unresolved. V was clipped by 11 bases and J by 4 bases, with 10 bases between them. The CDR3 has 11 amino acids. Per the germline V gene, CDR1 is SGHVS and CDR2 is FNYEAQ. The DNA of the CDR3 is TGTGCCGCTGGCAACGCAGATACGCAGTATTTT. Translated, it gives CAAGNADTQYF.

The V call is TRBV19, the J call TRBJ2-7; D not resolved. Germline values: CDR1 LNHDA, CDR2 SQIVND (reference sequence). The CDR3 has 14 residues. V gave up 3 bases and J gave up 2 bases, with 11 bases separating them. The CDR3 DNA reads TGTGCCAGTAGTATTTCTGCAGGTCCCTACGAGCAGTACTTC. This encodes CASSISAGPYEQYF. The entire variable domain, with the rest obtained from reference TRBV19 and TRBJ2-7, is as follows: DGGITQSPKYLFRKEGQNVTLSCEQNLNHDAMYWYRQDPGQGLRLIYYSQIVNDFQKGDIAEGYSVSREKKESFPLTVTSAQKNPTAFYLCASSISAGPYEQYFGPGTRLTVT.

The V call is TRBV18, the J call TRBJ2-3, with a tentative D call TRBD1 (6 bases). The V gene lost 4 bases and the J gene lost 2 bases, with 13 bases spanning the gap. This CDR3 region has 15 residues. In germline, CDR1 is KGHSH, CDR2 LQKENI. The CDR3 DNA reads as TGTGCCAGCTCACAAACGACAGGAAACACAGATACGCAGTATTTT. It yields the protein CASSQTTGNTDTQYF.

For the CDR3, the DNA is TGTGCCAGTAGTGGGACAGGGGGTACCTACGAGCAGTACTTC. Translating gives CASSGTGGTYEQYF. The rearrangement uses TRBV19 and TRBJ2-7; 11 bases agree with TRBD1. This CDR3 has 14 residues. Unmatched junction bases numbered 2, after V lost 5 bases and J lost 2 bases. Germline loops: CDR1 LNHDA, CDR2 SQIVND (reference sequence).

The CDR3 coding sequence is TGTGCCAGCAGCTTACATCGGCTAGCGGTAACCTACGAGCAGTACTTC. The encoded protein is CASSLHRLAVTYEQYF. This chain uses TRBV7-8 with TRBJ2-7; the match to TRBD2 covers 7 bases. CDR3 size: 16 residues. Germline loops: CDR1 SGHVS, CDR2 FQNEAQ. J was trimmed by 2 bases and V by 2 bases; bases with no gene match: 9.

This clone was detected once. This chain connects TRBV10-3 to TRBJ2-7; D perhaps matches TRBD1 (5 bases). CDR3 length: 13 residues. V shed 10 bases and J shed 4 bases, with 17 bases lying between them. CDR1 and CDR2 from the germline V gene are ENHRY and SYGVKD. The CDR3 reads CASTGDPIYEQYF. In nucleotides, the CDR3 is TGTGCCAGCACAGGCGACCCAATTTACGAGCAGTACTTC.

At least ten counts were recorded for this clone. This chain connects TRBV10-1 to TRBJ1-2; D gene ambiguous. Germline-derived CDR1 and CDR2 are WNHNN and SYGVQD (reference sequence). The ends were cut back, 0 bases at V and 6 bases at J, with 8 bases in the middle. This CDR3 has 13 residues. DNA for the CDR3: TGCGCCAGCAGTGAGTCCCCCGGGGATGGCTACACCTTC. It specifies CASSESPGDGYTF.